One sample yielded the 13 T cell receptor beta chains listed below, sequenced in a study of T cells in narcolepsy. Data came from immunoSEQ multiplex PCR; TCRdb stores just in-frame clones and leaves some out. Of over 20,000 clones in the sample, about 91% are singletons; the top ten hold roughly 0.99%. Sequencing was performed on CD45RA- memory CD4+ T cells from PBMCs. These receptors were collected from a human donor with narcolepsy.

The chain links TRBV5-1 to TRBJ1-4, with D possibly matching TRBD1 (5 bases). There are 15 residues in the CDR3. The V gene lost 4 bases and the J gene lost 8 bases, with 18 bases spanning the gap. CDR1 is SGHRS, CDR2 YFSETQ, per germline. CDR3 DNA: TGCGCCAGCAGCATCCAGGGAAGGGATTCCGAAAAACTGTTTTTT. Translated: CASSIQGRDSEKLFF.

V is TRBV28 and J is TRBJ2-3; tentative D call: TRBD2 (7 bases). Germline CDR1 MDHEN, CDR2 SYDVKM. The CDR3 sequence is 15 residues long. V was shortened by 3 bases and J by 0 bases, with 10 bases between the two germline ends. CDR3 protein: CASSLAGASTDTQYF. The CDR3 coding sequence is TGTGCCAGCAGTTTGGCGGGGGCTAGCACAGATACGCAGTATTTT.

The chain has TRBV11-3 and TRBJ2-6, with a possible D match to TRBD1 (5 bases). Trimming left V 6 bases short and J 2 bases short, with 11 bases between. The CDR3 sequence is 15 residues long. Per the germline V gene, CDR1 is SGHNT and CDR2 is YENEEA. For the CDR3, the DNA is TGTGCCAGCAGTTCCGGACATACTGGGGCCAACGTCCTGACTTTC. This sequence encodes CASSSGHTGANVLTF.

This clone has just a few counts. The chain recombines TRBV18 with TRBJ1-2; TRBD1 aligns across 10 bases. Germline V gene sequence: CDR1 KGHSH, CDR2 LQKENI. The CDR3 runs 17 residues. J gave up 4 bases and V 3 bases, and 11 bases lay outside the gene matches. As DNA, the CDR3 is TGTGCCAGCTCACCCGGGACAGGGGACTCTAACCCCTATGGCTACACCTTC. Protein product: CASSPGTGDSNPYGYTF.

As regards this clone: In the same sample, other DNA sequences code for this CDR3. The rearrangement links TRBV11-2 to TRBJ2-5; 9 bases line up with TRBD1. There are 13 residues in the CDR3. J gave up 3 bases and V 5 bases, and 1 base lay outside the gene matches. The germline gives CDR1 SGHAT, CDR2 FQNNGV. The CDR3 region is CASSRDREETQYF. Here the CDR3 DNA reads TGTGCCAGCAGCCGGGACAGGGAAGAGACCCAGTACTTC.

The J gene is TRBJ1-1, the V gene TRBV30, with 8 bases identical to TRBD1. The germline CDR1 and CDR2 sequences are GTSNPN and SVGIG (reference sequence). This CDR3 has 14 residues. V was pared by 7 bases and J by 1 base, with 8 bases of the junction left unmatched. CDR3 amino acids: CAFGQGGGNTEAFF. CDR3 DNA: TGTGCCTTCGGACAGGGAGGGGGGAACACTGAAGCTTTCTTT.

The rearrangement joins TRBV5-6 to TRBJ2-1; D not certain. Germline CDR1 reads SGHDT; CDR2 reads YYEEEE. Trimming shortened V by 0 bases and J by 4 bases, and 5 bases separated the two germline ends. The CDR3 spans 13 residues. The CDR3 DNA reads TGTGCCAGCAGCTTGGACAGTTACAATGAGCAGTTCTTC. Translation gives CASSLDSYNEQFF.

The chain is built from TRBV6-5 and TRBJ1-2; D call uncertain. The CDR3 is made up of 15 amino acids. Deletions cut 4 bases from V and 7 bases from J, with 19 bases between. CDR1 is MNHEY and CDR2 is SVGAGI in the germline V gene. The CDR3 region is CASSSYEGGIFGYTF. The CDR3 DNA reads as TGTGCCAGCAGTTCCTACGAGGGCGGAATATTTGGCTACACCTTC.

The chain carries TRBV20-1 and TRBJ2-1; no clear D gene. The CDR3 consists of 10 residues. The V and J ends lost 6 bases and 7 bases respectively, with 7 bases between them. The germline V gene has CDR1 DFQATT and CDR2 SNEGSKA (reference sequence). DNA of the CDR3: TGCAGTGCCAAGCTTAATGAGCAGTTCTTC. Encoded protein: CSAKLNEQFF.

The chain combines TRBV19 with TRBJ1-5; D is ambiguous. Germline-derived CDR1 and CDR2 are LNHDA and SQIVND (reference sequence). Trimming removed 5 bases at V and 3 bases at J, with 8 bases between. The CDR3 has 13 amino acids. The CDR3, as DNA: TGTGCCAGTAGTTCTACAGTCAATCAGCCCCAGCATTTT. Translation gives CASSSTVNQPQHF.

This sequence joins TRBV19 and TRBJ1-2, with TRBD1 as a possible D gene (5 bases). Trimming stripped 4 bases from V and 3 bases from J, with 6 bases between. Germline V gene sequence: CDR1 LNHDA, CDR2 SQIVND (reference sequence). This CDR3 contains 12 residues. The CDR3 sequence: CASSRGDYGYTF. The CDR3, as DNA: TGTGCCAGTAGTAGGGGCGACTATGGCTACACCTTC.

This chain uses TRBV28 with TRBJ2-5; D is unclear. Gene TRBJ2-7 matches the end of the DNA better, so the J call may be wrong. The CDR3 has 12 residues. Germline V gene lookup returns CDR1 MDHEN and CDR2 SYDVKM. The CDR3 region is CASSFGTYEQYF. CDR3 coding DNA: TGTGCCAGCAGTTTTGGGACCTACGAGCAGTACTTC.

The DNA for the CDR3 is TGTGCCAGCATTCGTAGCGGGACGTCCTACAATGAGCAGTTCTTC. Encoded protein: CASIRSGTSYNEQFF. The chain uses TRBV2 and TRBJ2-1, with 8 bases matching TRBD2. The ends lost 7 bases at V and 1 base at J; junction bases unmatched: 6. Looked up from germline, CDR1 is SNHLY and CDR2 is FYNNEI. There are 15 residues in the CDR3.